The 14 T cell receptor beta chains below come from one sample, sequenced in a study of T cell repertoires in cytomegalovirus infection. The antigens of these receptors remain unknown. Each CDR3 protein gets one entry after TCRdb re-called the reads with MiXCR. The table shows hundreds of thousands of distinct CDR3 sequences, with 29% occurring only once. The material was cultured PBMCs, obtained from culture after CMV antigen stimulation. The receptor set was obtained from a human donor in good health (CMV status not recorded). Some clones in this sample may be carry-over from other donors' samples.

This clonotype was found a few times. The CDR3, as DNA: TGTGCCACCCAACCGGGGGGGGCTAACTATGGCTACACCTTC. This encodes CATQPGGANYGYTF. This chain joins TRBV6-5 and TRBJ1-2; possibly TRBD1 for D (5 bases). Trimming took off 10 bases at V and 0 bases at J, with 15 bases between the two ends. CDR3 length: 14 amino acids. Germline V gives CDR1 MNHEY, CDR2 SVGAGI.

J is TRBJ1-2 and V is TRBV6-2 or TRBV6-3; 8 bases line up with TRBD1. Germline CDR1 and CDR2: MNHEY and SVGEGT. This CDR3 region has 15 residues. The ends lost 0 bases at V and 4 bases at J; junction bases unmatched: 4. DNA for the CDR3: TGTGCCAGCAGTTACTCGGGACAGGTCCTCTATGGCTACACCTTC. Translation: CASSYSGQVLYGYTF.

This clonotype has at least ten counts. The genes are TRBV7-2 and TRBJ2-5; D not certain. V was cut by 1 base and J by 5 bases, with 8 bases left in between. This CDR3 has 13 residues. CDR1 and CDR2 from the germline V gene are SGHTA and FQGNSA. CDR3 DNA sequence: TGTGCCAGCAGCTTAGGATTTAGGGAGACCCAGTACTTC. Protein product: CASSLGFRETQYF.

This chain links TRBV5-1 with TRBJ1-1; 8 nucleotides match TRBD1. The CDR3 totals 16 residues. Germline trimming cut 1 base from V and 4 bases from J; bases unmatched to any gene: 9. Germline CDR1 reads SGHRS; CDR2 reads YFSETQ. CDR3 coding DNA: TGCGCCAGCAGCTTGACAGGGGGAGCATTTAGCACTGAAGCTTTCTTT. Amino acid sequence: CASSLTGGAFSTEAFF.

The genes are TRBV6-2 or TRBV6-3 and TRBJ2-5; the D gene is possibly TRBD2 (7 bases). The ends were cut back, 6 bases at V and 4 bases at J, with 18 bases in the middle. Germline V lookup: CDR1 MNHEY, CDR2 SVGEGT. CDR3 length: 15 amino acids. CDR3 in amino acids: CASRTGRGRSETQYF. DNA for the CDR3: TGTGCCAGCAGGACGGGGCGGGGGCGCTCAGAGACCCAGTACTTC.

The genes are TRBV12-5 and TRBJ1-1; TRBD1 agrees at 7 bases. V was pared by 5 bases and J by 8 bases, with 14 bases of the junction left unmatched. CDR1 LGHNT and CDR2 FRNRAP come from the germline V gene. This CDR3 region has 15 residues. The CDR3 reads CASGAQGLAGSEAFF. DNA of the CDR3: TGTGCTAGTGGTGCACAGGGGTTGGCCGGGTCGGAAGCTTTCTTT.

This clonotype was recorded at least ten times. The chain links TRBV7-6 to TRBJ1-4; D call uncertain. The CDR3 has 15 amino acids. Germline V gene data show CDR1 as SGHVS and CDR2 as FNYEAQ. Trimming stripped 1 base from V and 8 bases from J, with 14 bases between. The CDR3 loop is CASSLDPPGLEKLFF. The CDR3 DNA is TGTGCCAGCAGCTTAGACCCCCCAGGTTTAGAAAAACTGTTTTTT.

The chain carries TRBV4-2 and TRBJ2-2; maybe TRBD2 (5 bases). The germline V and J ends were trimmed by 0 bases and 6 bases, with 8 bases remaining between them. The germline CDR1 and CDR2 sequences are LGHNA and YNFKEQ. This CDR3 has 14 residues. In DNA form, the CDR3 reads TGTGCCAGCAGCCAAGATCGGGGATCCGGGGAGCTGTTTTTT. It is translated as CASSQDRGSGELFF.

This clonotype was observed a few times. This chain links TRBV6-1 with TRBJ1-6; 8 nucleotides line up with TRBD1. Germline V CDR1 and CDR2: MNHNS, SASEGT. CDR3 length: 17 amino acids. V shed 5 bases and J 9 bases; nucleotides not matched to a gene: 15. The CDR3 loop is CASSFLPGQDSGSPLHF. The CDR3 DNA reads as TGTGCCAGCAGTTTTCTTCCGGGACAGGATTCAGGTTCACCCCTCCACTTT.

The chain recombines TRBV11-2 with TRBJ1-1; 10 positions match TRBD1. Looked up from germline, CDR1 is SGHAT and CDR2 is FQNNGV. V shed 3 bases and J 6 bases; nucleotides not matched to a gene: 7. The CDR3 has 15 amino acids. As DNA, the CDR3 is TGTGCCAGCAGCTTCCGAGACGGGACAGGGGCTGAAGCTTTCTTT. It yields the protein CASSFRDGTGAEAFF.

This clonotype has more than one count but fewer than ten. The chain couples TRBV11-2 to TRBJ1-2; TRBD1 might be the D (6 bases). Looked up from germline, CDR1 is SGHAT and CDR2 is FQNNGV. The V end lost 4 bases, the J end lost 3 bases, and 24 bases lay between the germline ends. The CDR3 consists of 18 residues. The CDR3 bases are TGTGCCAGCAGCTCAACCCCGGGGGGGGGGGCTTCCCACTATGGCTACACCTTC. Encoded protein: CASSSTPGGGASHYGYTF.

This clonotype has at least ten counts. This chain joins TRBV7-8 and TRBJ2-1; maybe TRBD2 (5 bases). CDR1 and CDR2 (germline): SGHVS, FQNEAQ. The CDR3 is 15 amino acids. The V end lost 5 bases, the J end lost 2 bases, and 13 bases lay between the germline ends. The CDR3 DNA follows: TGTGCCAGCAGCGATGAGAGCGGAGCCTACAATGAGCAGTTCTTC. It codes for CASSDESGAYNEQFF.

Ten or more counts support this clonotype. The V and J genes are TRBV7-6 and TRBJ1-5; unclear D gene. Trimming left V 1 base short and J 5 bases short, with 12 bases between. This CDR3 has 15 residues. Germline CDR1 reads SGHVS; CDR2 reads FNYEAQ. In DNA form, the CDR3 reads TGTGCCAGCAGCTTAGAGGCAGGTATATATCAGCCCCAGCATTTT. Amino acid sequence: CASSLEAGIYQPQHF.

This clonotype has more than one count but fewer than ten. The rearrangement links TRBV6-5 to TRBJ2-1; D tentatively reads TRBD1 or TRBD2 (5 bases each). Germline V gene sequence: CDR1 MNHEY, CDR2 SVGAGI. This CDR3 region has 15 residues. V dropped 8 bases and J dropped 0 bases, with 14 bases sitting between them. Written as DNA, the CDR3 is TGTGCCAGCTGGCGATATGGGGGCTCCTACAATGAGCAGTTCTTC. Protein product: CASWRYGGSYNEQFF.